These 28 T cell receptor beta chains share one sample of origin, sequenced in a study of PD-L1 blockade in urothelial cancer. Time point reported: pretreatment peripheral blood. Produced via immunoSEQ multiplex PCR; TCRdb's table is partial and in-frame only. The data hold 85,000 to 95,000 clones, with almost 90% observed a single time. Specimen: PBMCs, collected around atezolizumab (anti-PD-L1) treatment. Receptors were obtained from a man aged 55 to 70 with urothelial cancer.

The chain couples TRBV10-3 to TRBJ2-1, with D possibly TRBD1 on 5 matching bases. This CDR3 is 12 amino acids long. CDR1 and CDR2 from the germline V gene are ENHRY and SYGVKD. The V end lost 10 bases, the J end lost 2 bases, and 9 bases lay between the germline ends. The CDR3 sequence is CATQGTYNEQFF. The CDR3 coding sequence is TGTGCCACTCAGGGCACCTACAATGAGCAGTTCTTC.

The V gene is TRBV5-6, the J gene TRBJ1-3; D is unclear. Trimming removed 4 bases at V and 7 bases at J, with 15 bases between. CDR3 size: 14 residues. CDR1 and CDR2 from the germline V gene are SGHDT and YYEEEE. This CDR3 reads CASSPFGLGNTIYF. CDR3 bases: TGTGCCAGCAGCCCTTTTGGACTCGGGAACACCATATATTTT.

V and J are TRBV19 and TRBJ2-5; the match to TRBD1 covers 10 bases. The CDR3 runs 13 residues. V was clipped by 9 bases and J by 4 bases; unmatched bases: 5. CDR1 is LNHDA and CDR2 is SQIVND in the germline V gene (reference sequence). The CDR3 DNA follows: TGTGCCAGCAGGGACAGGGGAGGAGAGACCCAGTACTTC. Its protein product is CASRDRGGETQYF.

This chain connects TRBV6-5 to TRBJ1-2, with 12 bases identical to TRBD1. The CDR3 is made up of 15 amino acids. After removal of 5 bases from V and 8 bases from J, the junction contained 9 bases not matched to a gene. The germline V gene has CDR1 MNHEY and CDR2 SVGAGI. The CDR3 spells CASSVRDRGPGGYTF. CDR3 coding DNA: TGTGCCAGCAGTGTCCGGGACAGGGGGCCGGGGGGCTACACCTTC.

The rearrangement uses TRBV28 and TRBJ1-5, with D tentatively TRBD1 (5 bases). The CDR3 covers 15 residues. Germline loops: CDR1 MDHEN, CDR2 SYDVKM. Trimming cost V 6 bases and J 1 base, with 13 bases left between them. The CDR3 loop is CASSGGAKSNQPQHF. As DNA, the CDR3 is TGTGCCAGCAGCGGAGGGGCCAAAAGCAATCAGCCCCAGCATTTT.

The genes are TRBV27 and TRBJ2-5, with 11 bases identical to TRBD2. Germline V CDR1 and CDR2: MNHEY, SMNVEV (reference sequence). The V segment lost 6 bases and the J segment 5 bases; nucleotides outside the gene matches: 11. CDR3 length equals 16 residues. The CDR3, as DNA: TGTGCCAGCAGATTTACAACTAGCGGGAGCTTTGAGACCCAGTACTTC. Translating gives CASRFTTSGSFETQYF.

The CDR3 spells CASSSSGTGMRPQHF. CDR3 DNA sequence: TGTGCCAGCAGCTCATCCGGGACAGGGATGCGGCCCCAGCATTTT. The V gene is TRBV6-1, the J gene TRBJ1-5, with 9 bases lining up with TRBD1. The J segment lost 9 bases and the V segment lost 6 bases, leaving 12 bases of the junction unmatched. The CDR3 has 15 amino acids. Germline V gives CDR1 MNHNS, CDR2 SASEGT.

A single count supports this clone. The chain links TRBV5-1 to TRBJ1-1; 12 bases match TRBD1. The germline V gene encodes CDR1 SGHRS and CDR2 YFSETQ. The CDR3 consists of 17 residues. With V trimmed by 0 bases and J by 6 bases, 9 bases remained unmatched. CDR3 in DNA: TGCGCCAGCAGCTTGGGGGGACAGGGGGCTTCCTCCGCTGAAGCTTTCTTT. Its protein is CASSLGGQGASSAEAFF.

The chain employs TRBV7-2 and TRBJ2-7, with 12 bases aligning to TRBD2. Germline CDR1 and CDR2: SGHTA and FQGNSA. The CDR3 contains 18 residues. V lost 5 bases, J lost 2 bases, and 13 bases stayed unmatched. This CDR3 reads CASSLGASGRAVAYEQYF. In DNA form, the CDR3 reads TGTGCCAGCAGCCTAGGAGCTAGCGGGAGGGCCGTGGCCTACGAGCAGTACTTC.

The chain carries TRBV14 and TRBJ2-7; 7 bases are shared with TRBD1. With 4 bases clipped from V and 4 bases from J, the junction kept 13 bases outside the gene matches. Per germline, CDR1 SGHDN and CDR2 FVKESK. The CDR3 extends over 16 amino acids. The CDR3 loop reads CASSLGSRGFTYEQYF. CDR3 in DNA: TGTGCCAGCAGCCTGGGGAGCAGGGGGTTTACATACGAGCAGTACTTC.

This clone was counted between two and nine times. J is TRBJ2-1 and V is TRBV27, with TRBD1 as a possible D gene (6 bases). Germline V gene data show CDR1 as MNHEY and CDR2 as SMNVEV (reference sequence). This CDR3 is 15 amino acids long. V shed 1 base and J shed 0 bases, with 7 bases lying between them. DNA of the CDR3: TGTGCCAGCAGTTTATACAGGGACTCCTACAATGAGCAGTTCTTC. Protein sequence: CASSLYRDSYNEQFF.

The V call is TRBV18, the J call TRBJ2-1, with a tentative D call TRBD1 (6 bases). The V end was cut by 3 bases, the J end by 0 bases, with 12 bases between. The CDR3 is 16 residues long. The germline CDR1 and CDR2 sequences are KGHSH and LQKENI. In DNA form, the CDR3 reads TGTGCCAGCTCACCTGTGACAGGCGTCTCCTACAATGAGCAGTTCTTC. Protein product: CASSPVTGVSYNEQFF.

The chain joins TRBV4-2 to TRBJ2-1; 13 bases map to TRBD2. The germline V gene has CDR1 LGHNA and CDR2 YNFKEQ. V dropped 4 bases and J dropped 7; count of bases not matched to a gene: 4. The CDR3 spans 15 residues. CDR3 sequence: CASSPGLAGANEQFF. CDR3 bases: TGTGCCAGCAGCCCCGGACTAGCGGGGGCAAATGAGCAGTTCTTC.

This clone showed up just once. The chain links TRBV6-1 to TRBJ1-1; tentative D call: TRBD1 (5 bases). The CDR3 has 14 residues. V was cut by 3 bases and J by 1 base, with 9 bases left in between. CDR1 is MNHNS and CDR2 is SASEGT in the germline V gene. This CDR3 reads CASSEQGGNTEAFF. The CDR3 DNA is TGTGCCAGCAGTGAGCAGGGCGGGAACACTGAAGCTTTCTTT.

The V and J genes are TRBV19 and TRBJ1-2, with 10 bases aligning to TRBD1. J lost 6 bases, V lost 6 bases, and 7 bases had no gene match. Germline V gives CDR1 LNHDA, CDR2 SQIVND (reference sequence). There are 14 residues in the CDR3. The CDR3, as DNA: TGTGCCAGTAGATCGACAGGGGGCATAGATGGCTACACCTTC. Its translation: CASRSTGGIDGYTF.

The chain joins TRBV19 to TRBJ1-2, with 10 positions matching TRBD1. This CDR3 is built from 15 residues. Per the germline V gene, CDR1 is LNHDA and CDR2 is SQIVND (reference sequence). V was pared by 5 bases and J by 5 bases, with 8 bases of the junction left unmatched. CDR3 amino acids: CASSGTGVDPYGYTF. The CDR3 DNA reads TGTGCCAGTAGTGGGACAGGGGTGGACCCGTATGGCTACACCTTC.

The chain links TRBV2 to TRBJ2-3, with 9 bases fitting TRBD2. Germline CDR1 is SNHLY and CDR2 is FYNNEI. Trimming removed 4 bases from V and 8 bases from J; junction bases left unmatched: 7. The CDR3 is made up of 14 amino acids. The CDR3 bases are TGTGCCAGCAGTGCTGGAGCGGGGGGCGGTACGCAGTATTTT. This gives the protein CASSAGAGGGTQYF.

V and J are TRBV2 and TRBJ1-1, with D tentatively TRBD1 (6 bases). This CDR3 has 15 residues. V dropped 4 bases and J dropped 2 bases, with 14 bases sitting between them. Per the germline V gene, CDR1 is SNHLY and CDR2 is FYNNEI. The CDR3 loop reads CASSGNRADNTEAFF. The CDR3 region has the DNA TGTGCCAGCAGTGGGAACAGGGCCGATAACACTGAAGCTTTCTTT.

CDR3 sequence reads: CASSQGLGGPPNEQFF. CDR3 nucleotide sequence: TGCGCCAGCAGCCAAGGTCTGGGGGGGCCACCGAATGAGCAGTTCTTC. The chain employs TRBV4-1 and TRBJ2-1; maybe TRBD2 (7 bases). Trimming removed 1 base from V and 7 bases from J, with 17 bases in between. There are 16 residues in the CDR3. Germline V lookup: CDR1 MGHRA, CDR2 YSYEKL.

The chain recombines TRBV2 with TRBJ2-7; D might be TRBD2 (5 bases). This CDR3 comprises 13 residues. Trimming removed 4 bases from V and 3 bases from J, with 10 bases in between. Germline V gene sequence: CDR1 SNHLY, CDR2 FYNNEI. CDR3 bases: TGTGCCAGCAGTGGCGAGGGTCACTACGAGCAGTACTTC. Its protein is CASSGEGHYEQYF.

This clone was seen only once. The chain carries TRBV30 and TRBJ1-2; D unresolved. V lost 4 bases and J 6 bases, leaving 12 bases between the germline ends. The CDR3 contains 12 residues. Germline loops: CDR1 GTSNPN, CDR2 SVGIG (reference sequence). Written as DNA, the CDR3 is TGTGCCTGGACCCTACCCGGTAATGGCTACACCTTC. Translating it yields CAWTLPGNGYTF.

This sequence joins TRBV5-1 and TRBJ2-3; 8 bases fit TRBD1. The length of the CDR3 is 16 residues. Germline assignment: CDR1 SGHRS and CDR2 YFSETQ. Trimming at V came to 2 bases and at J to 4 bases, leaving 9 bases not matched to a gene. Here the CDR3 DNA reads TGCGCCAGCAGCTTAGGTGTCCAGGGGGCGGCAGATACGCAGTATTTT. Translated: CASSLGVQGAADTQYF. Combining the CDR3 with reference TRBV5-1 and TRBJ2-3 gives the whole variable domain KAGVTQTPRYLIKTRGQQVTLSCSPISGHRSVSWYQQTPGQGLQFLFEYFSETQRNKGNFPGRFSGRQFSNSRSEMNVSTLELGDSALYLCASSLGVQGAADTQYFGPGTRLTVL.

The rearrangement links TRBV7-3 to TRBJ2-7; TRBD1 is a possible D gene (6 bases). This CDR3 is 16 amino acids long. V shed 4 bases and J shed 4 bases, with 20 bases lying between them. Germline V gene data show CDR1 as SGHTA and CDR2 as FQGTGA. The CDR3 region is CASSSNLGGTRYEQYF. CDR3 coding DNA: TGTGCCAGCAGCTCAAATCTGGGTGGGACACGATACGAGCAGTACTTC.

A single count supports this clone. V gene TRBV27 combines with J gene TRBJ2-3; 10 positions match TRBD2. The trim removed 5 bases at V and 6 bases at J, leaving 8 bases unmatched. The CDR3 length is 15 residues. Germline lookup yields CDR1 MNHEY and CDR2 SMNVEV (reference sequence). The CDR3 here is CASSRVLAGVDTQYF. The CDR3 nucleotides are TGTGCCAGCAGTCGAGTTCTAGCGGGAGTGGATACGCAGTATTTT.

The chain employs TRBV28 and TRBJ1-1, with D hard to call. This CDR3 comprises 15 residues. Between the trimmed V and J ends, which lost 4 bases and 3 bases, there was a span of 15 bases. Looked up from germline, CDR1 is MDHEN and CDR2 is SYDVKM. The CDR3 DNA follows: TGTGCCAGCAGTTCGGCGGGGATCGAGGACACTGAAGCTTTCTTT. Translated: CASSSAGIEDTEAFF.

The chain links TRBV29-1 to TRBJ1-2; tentative D call: TRBD1 (5 bases). The germline V gene encodes CDR1 SQVTM and CDR2 ANQGSEA. V lost 8 bases and J 8 bases, leaving 24 bases between the germline ends. The CDR3 extends over 14 amino acids. The CDR3 DNA is TGCAGCCTGGACCAGGGCAGTCGGTCGGAAGGCTACACCTTC. Translation gives CSLDQGSRSEGYTF.

The genes are TRBV6-5 and TRBJ1-5; no firm D call. The CDR3 runs 15 residues. Germline V gene data show CDR1 as MNHEY and CDR2 as SVGAGI. The V end was cut by 0 bases, the J end by 3 bases, with 9 bases between. CDR3 residues: CASSYSFQNNQPQHF. In nucleotides, the CDR3 is TGTGCCAGCAGTTACTCTTTCCAGAACAATCAGCCCCAGCATTTT.

The rearrangement joins TRBV7-2 to TRBJ2-2; D not resolved. This CDR3 is built from 11 residues. The germline CDR1 and CDR2 sequences are SGHTA and FQGNSA. V lost 3 bases to trimming and J lost 7 bases, with 3 bases between them. The CDR3: CASSFLGELFF. For the CDR3, the DNA is TGTGCCAGCAGCTTTCTCGGGGAGCTGTTTTTT.